These 4 T cell receptor beta chains share one sample of origin, sequenced in a study of T-cell reconstitution after alpha-beta-depleted transplantation in children. Preparation of the TCRbeta library was carried out with unique molecular identifiers. TCRdb recomputed calls from the PCR reads with MiXCR, one row per CDR3 protein. This repertoire shows approximately 980,000 distinct CDR3 sequences, around 30% found once; its top ten account for under 30%. Material: PBMCs, mostly from graft donor cells, obtained 360 days after TCRalphabeta/CD19-depleted stem cell transplant. The receptors were gathered from a boy under two years old who had a stem cell transplant for SCID, so the T cells may come from the graft donor.

This clonotype turned up a few times. The chain is built from TRBV6-2 or TRBV6-3 and TRBJ2-3, with D tentatively TRBD2 (6 bases). Germline-derived CDR1 and CDR2 are MNHEY and SVGEGT. The CDR3 totals 15 residues. Trimming removed 6 bases from V and 2 bases from J, with 15 bases in between. The CDR3 reads CASRDRGLSTDTQYF. The DNA of the CDR3 is TGTGCCAGCAGGGATCGTGGACTATCCACAGATACGCAGTATTTT.

Here the CDR3 reads CASSAQAGLGTDTQYF. The CDR3 nucleotides read TGTGCCAGCAGCGCGCAGGCAGGACTAGGCACAGATACGCAGTATTTT. The V and J genes are TRBV7-2 and TRBJ2-3; the match to TRBD2 covers 7 bases. This CDR3 contains 16 residues. Germline trimming cut 5 bases from V and 1 base from J; bases unmatched to any gene: 9. From germline, CDR1 is SGHTA and CDR2 FQGNSA.

The chain has TRBV4-1 and TRBJ2-1; 8 nucleotides line up with TRBD1. J gave up 4 bases and V 4 bases, and 12 bases lay outside the gene matches. CDR1 and CDR2 (germline): MGHRA, YSYEKL. CDR3 length: 17 amino acids. The CDR3 protein is CASSPSTLRDRYNEQFF. In nucleotides, the CDR3 is TGCGCCAGCAGCCCTTCCACCTTGCGGGACAGGTACAATGAGCAGTTCTTC.

This chain joins TRBV6-2 or TRBV6-3 and TRBJ2-1; 9 bases match TRBD1. Per the germline V gene, CDR1 is MNHEY and CDR2 is SVGEGT. The CDR3 consists of 17 residues. The V and J ends lost 5 bases and 10 bases, in that order; junction bases with no gene match: 18. CDR3 nucleotide sequence: TGTGCCAGCAGTCCGCCCCGACCGGGACAGGGATCGGGGGAGCAGTTCTTC. This encodes CASSPPRPGQGSGEQFF.